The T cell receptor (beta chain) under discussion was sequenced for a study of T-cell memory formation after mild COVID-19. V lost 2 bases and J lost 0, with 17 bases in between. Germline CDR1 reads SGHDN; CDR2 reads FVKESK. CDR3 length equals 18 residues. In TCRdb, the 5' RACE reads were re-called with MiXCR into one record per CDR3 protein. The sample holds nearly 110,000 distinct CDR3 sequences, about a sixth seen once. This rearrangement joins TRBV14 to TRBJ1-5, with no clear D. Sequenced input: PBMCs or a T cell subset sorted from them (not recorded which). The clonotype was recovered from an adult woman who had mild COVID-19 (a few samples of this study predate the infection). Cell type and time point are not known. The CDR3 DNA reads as TGTGCCAGCAGCCAAAAAAAGGCCTCACCCTATAGCAATCAGCCCCAGCATTTT. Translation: CASSQKKASPYSNQPQHF.